The entry that follows covers one T cell receptor (beta chain) sequence. The antigen is not known. This sample stems from a study of CD8 T cells in ankylosing spondylitis. In making TCR beta libraries, quantitative 5'-RACE with molecular barcodes was used. A single record per CDR3 protein comes from TCRdb applying MiXCR to the 5' RACE reads. Of 200,000 to 250,000 distinct CDR3 sequences listed, approximately 12% are singletons. This CDR3 comprises 13 residues. From germline, CDR1 is MNHEY and CDR2 SVGAGI. Trimming pared 4 bases from V and 3 bases from J, leaving 7 bases between. The study's findings and limits: Prior literature has documented some motif variants in synovial fluid and blood from reactive arthritis.

The receptor's source is a male donor with ankylosing spondylitis or in good health (not recorded which). Sample: blood, either unsorted or a sorted T cell fraction (not recorded which). The chain uses TRBV6-5 and TRBJ1-3, with unresolved D. CDR3 DNA sequence: TGTGCCAGCAGTTCCACACTTGGAAACACCATATATTTT. Translating it yields CASSSTLGNTIYF.